This TCR beta chain was sequenced in a study of blood T cell repertoires in COVID-19. Background on the study: Collection of acute and convalescent COVID-19 samples took place in the United States, Italy and Spain. In each case, the material was cDNA or gDNA derived from T cells, B-cell-depleted T cells, or PBMCs.

The CDR3 loop spans 14 amino acids. Per germline, CDR1 SGHTA and CDR2 FQGTGA. J lost 6 bases, V lost 2 bases, and 2 bases had no gene match. In the authors' workflow: Amplification of reference gene primers provided the estimated nucleated cell counts. Profiling relied on immunoSEQ multiplex PCR, and the TCRdb table lists in-frame clones only, not all of them. That table supplies the V and J calls and clone size; D and trimming were determined from the DNA. The sample lists about 110,000 clones; over 65% were seen once. V is TRBV7-3 and J is TRBJ2-2, with 8 bases aligning to TRBD1. Sequenced material: peripheral blood. The clonotype was recovered from a woman aged 40 to 50 with acute or convalescent COVID-19. DNA of the CDR3: TGTGCCAGCAGCTTAGACAGGGGAGCCGGGGAGCTGTTTTTT. Encoded protein: CASSLDRGAGELFF.